Listed below are T cell receptor beta chains from one sample, sequenced in a study of blood T cells in healthy people across ages. TCRdb itself ran the 5' RACE reads through MiXCR, one entry per CDR3 protein. This repertoire shows more than 750,000 distinct CDR3 sequences, 25% to 35% found once; its top ten account for 10%. The same sample was also used in a study of T cells of mothers and their children.

Sequencing used blood. These receptors were collected from a woman in her thirties or forties in good health. Both conserved end residues are part of each CDR3. Fields, in order: V gene, clone size, D gene, J gene, CDR3 protein, CDR3 DNA. The D gene is left open where the match is weak. A clone size is listed for some rows: how often the clone was seen (once, few, many), or a class if it is expanded.

TRBV24-1	.	.	TRBJ2-3	CATSPTGGHGGDTQYF	TGTGCCACCAGTCCCACGGGGGGCCATGGGGGAGATACGCAGTATTTT
TRBV7-2	many	TRBD2	TRBJ2-7	CASSPLGAGGRTYEQYF	TGTGCCAGCAGCCCCCTCGGGGCGGGGGGCCGCACCTACGAGCAGTACTTC
TRBV10-3	.	TRBD1	TRBJ1-2	CAIRTGPSYGYTF	TGTGCCATCCGGACAGGGCCGAGCTATGGCTACACCTTC
TRBV9	.	.	TRBJ1-5	CASNRLGNGNQPQHF	TGTGCCAGCAATCGGCTGGGGAATGGCAATCAGCCCCAGCATTTT
TRBV25-1	.	.	TRBJ2-7	CTSSELGGRRSSYEQYF	TGTACCAGCAGTGAACTGGGGGGGCGCCGAAGCTCCTACGAGCAGTACTTC
TRBV9	few	TRBD1	TRBJ2-3	CASSIRQGGTDTQYF	TGTGCCAGCAGCATACGACAGGGGGGCACAGATACACAGTATTTT
TRBV6-2/TRBV6-3	.	TRBD2	TRBJ2-5	CASTLLAGATQETQYF	TGTGCCAGCACCCTTCTAGCGGGGGCCACCCAAGAGACCCAGTACTTC
TRBV6-6	many	.	TRBJ2-7	CASSENGRPYEQYF	TGTGCCAGCAGCGAGAACGGAAGACCCTACGAGCAGTACTTC
TRBV7-2	many	TRBD2	TRBJ2-5	CASSLWYGGQETQYF	TGTGCCAGCAGCTTATGGTACGGGGGGCAAGAGACCCAGTACTTC
TRBV12-3/TRBV12-4	few	.	TRBJ2-3	CASYSYRGVGGTQYF	TGTGCCAGCTATTCCTACCGCGGTGTGGGGGGAACGCAGTATTTT
TRBV5-1	.	TRBD2	TRBJ2-1	CASTRGGLYNEQFF	TGCGCCAGCACCCGCGGGGGGCTCTACAATGAGCAGTTCTTC
TRBV18	.	.	TRBJ1-2	CASSPEHSYGYTF	TGTGCCAGCTCACCGGAGCACAGCTATGGCTACACCTTC
TRBV20-1	few	.	TRBJ2-7	CSTRVQAYFSYEQYF	TGCAGTACTAGAGTACAGGCTTACTTCTCCTACGAGCAGTACTTC
TRBV4-2	.	TRBD1	TRBJ2-5	CASSQEGGTGEETQYF	TGTGCCAGCAGCCAAGAAGGCGGGACAGGGGAAGAGACCCAGTACTTC
TRBV7-8	.	TRBD1	TRBJ1-4	CASSSAGTGYEKLFF	TGTGCCAGCAGCTCAGCCGGGACAGGGTATGAAAAACTGTTTTTT
TRBV6-6	.	.	TRBJ1-5	CATQTDSNQPQHF	TGTGCCACCCAAACGGACAGCAATCAGCCCCAGCATTTT
TRBV6-5	once	.	TRBJ1-3	CASREISGNTIYF	TGTGCCAGCAGGGAAATCTCTGGAAACACCATATATTTT
TRBV19	many	.	TRBJ1-2	CASSIKQNYGYTF	TGTGCCAGTAGTATAAAACAAAACTATGGCTACACCTTC
TRBV7-8	.	TRBD2	TRBJ2-5	CAGSTGLAGRETQYF	TGTGCCGGCAGCACGGGACTAGCGGGGAGAGAGACCCAGTACTTC
TRBV20-1	many	.	TRBJ2-1	CSAWYNEQFF	TGCAGTGCCTGGTACAATGAGCAGTTCTTC
TRBV15	.	TRBD1	TRBJ1-1	CATRSPGTGNTEAFF	TGTGCCACCAGAAGCCCCGGGACAGGGAACACTGAAGCTTTCTTT
TRBV6-1	few	TRBD1	TRBJ2-3	CASSWDSGDTQYF	TGTGCCAGCAGTTGGGACAGCGGAGATACGCAGTATTTT
TRBV5-1	.	.	TRBJ2-7	CASSLGTMNEQYF	TGCGCCAGCAGCCTCGGGACCATGAACGAGCAGTACTTC